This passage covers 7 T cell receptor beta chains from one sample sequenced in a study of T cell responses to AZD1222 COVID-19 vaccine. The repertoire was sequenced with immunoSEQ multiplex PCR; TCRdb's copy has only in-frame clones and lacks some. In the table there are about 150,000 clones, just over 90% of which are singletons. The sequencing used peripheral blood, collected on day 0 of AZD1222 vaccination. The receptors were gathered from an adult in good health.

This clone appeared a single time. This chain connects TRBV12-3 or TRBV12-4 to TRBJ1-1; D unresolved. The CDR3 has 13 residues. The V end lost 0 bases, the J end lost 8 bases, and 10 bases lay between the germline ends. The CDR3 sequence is CASSLADQTEAFF. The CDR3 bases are TGTGCCAGCAGTTTAGCGGACCAGACCGAAGCTTTCTTT.

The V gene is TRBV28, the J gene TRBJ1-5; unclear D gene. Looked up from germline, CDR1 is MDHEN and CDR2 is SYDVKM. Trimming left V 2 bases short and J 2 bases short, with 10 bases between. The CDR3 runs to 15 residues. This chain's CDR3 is CASSLISRGNQPQHF. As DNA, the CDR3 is TGTGCCAGCAGTTTAATATCGCGGGGCAATCAGCCCCAGCATTTT.

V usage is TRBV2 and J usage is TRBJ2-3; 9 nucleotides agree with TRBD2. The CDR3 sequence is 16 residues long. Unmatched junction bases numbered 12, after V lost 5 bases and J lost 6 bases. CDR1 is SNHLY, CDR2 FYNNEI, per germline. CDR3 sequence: CASSLVRAGGTDTQYF. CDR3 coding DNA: TGTGCCAGCAGTCTTGTAAGGGCGGGGGGGACCGATACGCAGTATTTT.

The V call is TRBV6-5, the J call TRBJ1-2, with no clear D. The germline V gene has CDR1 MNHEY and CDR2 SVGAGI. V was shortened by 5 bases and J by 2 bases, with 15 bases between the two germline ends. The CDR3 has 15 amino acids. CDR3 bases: TGTGCCAGCAGTCCCCGCGGCAGTTCAAACTATGGCTACACCTTC. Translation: CASSPRGSSNYGYTF.

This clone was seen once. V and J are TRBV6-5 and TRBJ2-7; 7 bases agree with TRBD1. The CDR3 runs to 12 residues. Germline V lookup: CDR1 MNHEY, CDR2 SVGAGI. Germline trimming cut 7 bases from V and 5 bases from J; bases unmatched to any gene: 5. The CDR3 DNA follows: TGTGCCAGCATCCCGGGACAGAACGAGCAGTACTTC. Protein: CASIPGQNEQYF.

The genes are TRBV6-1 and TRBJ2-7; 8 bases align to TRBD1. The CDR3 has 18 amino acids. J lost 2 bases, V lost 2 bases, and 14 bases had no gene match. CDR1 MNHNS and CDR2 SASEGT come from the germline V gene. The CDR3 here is CASSEFGPGTGLAYEQYF. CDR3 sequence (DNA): TGTGCCAGCAGTGAATTCGGCCCCGGGACAGGTCTTGCCTACGAGCAGTACTTC.

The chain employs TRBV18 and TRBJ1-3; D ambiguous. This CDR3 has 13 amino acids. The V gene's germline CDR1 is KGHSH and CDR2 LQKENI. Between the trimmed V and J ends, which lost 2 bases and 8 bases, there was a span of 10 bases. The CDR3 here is CASSPTAGDTIYF. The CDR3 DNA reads TGTGCCAGCTCACCAACGGCCGGGGACACCATATATTTT.